Shown below are 24 T cell receptor beta chains from a single sample sequenced in a study of early T cells in non-severe SARS-CoV-2 infection. TCRdb reprocessed the 5' RACE reads via MiXCR and lists one record per CDR3 protein. The profile shows tens of thousands of distinct CDR3 sequences, roughly 13% of them singletons. Specimen: whole blood. These receptors were taken from an adult who was a healthcare worker with PCR-confirmed SARS-CoV-2 infection or an uninfected control (not recorded which).

This clonotype was counted many times. This CDR3 reads CASSQGASYGYTF. The CDR3 DNA reads as TGTGCCAGCAGCCAAGGGGCCTCCTATGGCTACACCTTC. The chain links TRBV14 to TRBJ1-2; D call uncertain. V was pared by 1 base and J by 4 bases, with 7 bases between. CDR1 SGHDN and CDR2 FVKESK come from the germline V gene. This CDR3 is built from 13 residues.

This clonotype was seen many times. The rearrangement uses TRBV29-1 and TRBJ2-1; TRBD1 aligns across 10 bases. Germline V lookup: CDR1 SQVTM, CDR2 ANQGSEA. The ends lost 3 bases at V and 5 bases at J; junction bases unmatched: 1. There are 13 residues in the CDR3. CDR3 protein: CSVDGTGDNEQFF. The CDR3 DNA reads TGCAGCGTTGACGGGACAGGGGACAATGAGCAGTTCTTC.

The chain recombines TRBV5-1 with TRBJ2-2; TRBD1 matches 7 bases. The CDR3 is 15 amino acids. Trimming removed 5 bases from V and 0 bases from J; junction bases left unmatched: 4. The V gene's germline CDR1 is SGHRS and CDR2 YFSETQ. CDR3 in amino acids: CASRRDSTNTGELFF. CDR3 nucleotide sequence: TGCGCCAGCAGACGGGACAGTACGAACACCGGGGAGCTGTTTTTT.

This sequence joins TRBV5-1 and TRBJ2-7, with 7 nucleotides matching TRBD1. Germline CDR1 and CDR2: SGHRS and YFSETQ. The V segment lost 3 bases and the J segment 5 bases; nucleotides outside the gene matches: 14. This CDR3 has 16 amino acids. CDR3 sequence: CASSSRTRDSSDEQYF. DNA of the CDR3: TGCGCCAGCAGCTCCCGGACCCGGGACAGTAGCGACGAGCAGTACTTC.

The rearrangement links TRBV4-2 to TRBJ1-2; D gene ambiguous. Germline CDR1 LGHNA, CDR2 YNFKEQ. V lost 2 bases, J lost 2 bases, and 6 bases lay in between. The CDR3 totals 13 residues. In nucleotides, the CDR3 is TGTGCCAGCAGCCAAAAGGTCAACTATGGCTACACCTTC. It specifies CASSQKVNYGYTF.

V and J are TRBV28 and TRBJ2-7; D is possibly TRBD2 (6 bases). The CDR3 loop spans 12 amino acids. Germline V gives CDR1 MDHEN, CDR2 SYDVKM. The germline V and J ends were trimmed by 5 bases and 7 bases, with 12 bases remaining between them. The CDR3 region is CASSRSGREQYF. The CDR3 region has the DNA TGTGCCAGCAGTCGTTCAGGGAGGGAGCAGTACTTC.

The V gene is TRBV7-2, the J gene TRBJ1-2; possible D gene TRBD1, 5 bases. The CDR3 has 13 amino acids. Per germline, CDR1 SGHTA and CDR2 FQGNSA. The V end lost 4 bases, the J end lost 4 bases, and 10 bases lay between the germline ends. CDR3 nucleotide sequence: TGTGCCAGCAGCTCCCCGGGGGGCTATGGCTACACCTTC. As protein: CASSSPGGYGYTF.

This clonotype was seen many times. The chain links TRBV15 to TRBJ1-5, with D tentatively TRBD1 (5 bases). This CDR3 contains 15 residues. Germline lookup yields CDR1 LNHNV and CDR2 YYDKDF (reference sequence). The V gene lost 5 bases and the J gene lost 6 bases, with 17 bases spanning the gap. This CDR3 reads CATSGGRKQSQPQHF. The CDR3 bases are TGTGCCACCAGCGGGGGTAGGAAACAGTCTCAGCCCCAGCATTTT. The variable domain in full, completed from reference TRBV15 and TRBJ1-5, reads DAMVIQNPRYQVTQFGKPVTLSCSQTLNHNVMYWYQQKSSQAPKLLFHYYDKDFNNEADTPDNFQSRRPNTSFCFLDIRSPGLGDTAMYLCATSGGRKQSQPQHFGDGTRLSIL.

This clonotype was picked up a small number of times. The chain joins TRBV6-2 or TRBV6-3 to TRBJ2-6, with D maybe TRBD2 (5 bases). There are 18 residues in the CDR3. Germline V gene data show CDR1 as MNHEY and CDR2 as SVGEGT. Trimming left V 1 base short and J 0 bases short, with 13 bases between. The CDR3 coding sequence is TGTGCCAGCAGTTACTGGCAGCTAGCTGACTCTGGGGCCAACGTCCTGACTTTC. This sequence encodes CASSYWQLADSGANVLTF.

This clonotype was seen a few times. V and J are TRBV5-5 and TRBJ2-1; unclear D gene. Germline lookup yields CDR1 SGHKS and CDR2 YYEKEE (reference sequence). V was pared by 0 bases and J by 3 bases, with 7 bases between. This CDR3 spans 14 amino acids. The CDR3 nucleotides are TGTGCCAGCAGCTTGGCCTTACGCTACAATGAGCAGTTCTTC. Its translation is CASSLALRYNEQFF.

This clonotype has more than one count but fewer than ten. CDR3 DNA: TGTGCCAGCAGGTCGGACAGGGGCCGGTCCACCTTC. Translated: CASRSDRGRSTF. This chain joins TRBV9 and TRBJ1-2; TRBD1 matches 9 bases. The V and J ends lost 5 bases and 13 bases, in that order; junction bases with no gene match: 9. CDR3 length equals 12 residues. Germline V lookup: CDR1 SGDLS, CDR2 YYNGEE.

This clonotype was observed many times. The V call is TRBV9, the J call TRBJ2-3; D might be TRBD2 (6 bases). The CDR3 spans 18 residues. CDR1 and CDR2 (germline): SGDLS, YYNGEE. V was cut by 1 base and J by 0 bases, with 18 bases left in between. CDR3 loop: CASSVSGLAKTSTDTQYF. The CDR3 region has the DNA TGTGCCAGCAGCGTAAGCGGGCTAGCGAAGACTAGCACAGATACGCAGTATTTT.

Ten or more counts support this clonotype. The chain carries TRBV5-8 and TRBJ2-5; 9 bases agree with TRBD1. Looked up from germline, CDR1 is SGHTS and CDR2 is YDEGEE. J was trimmed by 2 bases and V by 4 bases; bases with no gene match: 9. The CDR3 consists of 16 residues. The CDR3 reads CASSRGTGIQQETQYF. The CDR3, as DNA: TGTGCCAGCAGCCGGGGGACAGGGATTCAACAAGAGACCCAGTACTTC.

This chain's CDR3 is CATSVSSYGYTF. CDR3 DNA: TGTGCCACCAGTGTTAGCAGCTATGGCTACACCTTC. V is TRBV24-1 and J is TRBJ1-2, with unresolved D. Germline V lookup: CDR1 KGHDR, CDR2 SFDVKD. The CDR3 has 12 amino acids. Deletions cut 5 bases from V and 4 bases from J, with 7 bases between.

The sample holds a few counts of this clonotype. The chain uses TRBV7-2 and TRBJ2-2, with D perhaps assigned TRBD1 or TRBD2 (5 bases each). Germline loops: CDR1 SGHTA, CDR2 FQGNSA. The CDR3 consists of 15 residues. Trimming shortened V by 4 bases and J by 2 bases, and 11 bases separated the two germline ends. The CDR3 region has the DNA TGTGCCAGCAGCTCCGGGGCAAGTAACACCGGGGAGCTGTTTTTT. It specifies CASSSGASNTGELFF.

The chain uses TRBV6-2 or TRBV6-3 and TRBJ2-7; 11 bases agree with TRBD2. The CDR3 sequence is 18 residues long. Trimming removed 7 bases from V and 2 bases from J; junction bases left unmatched: 16. From germline, CDR1 is MNHEY and CDR2 SVGEGT. The CDR3, as DNA: TGTGCCAGCACCAGTACGTTACTAGCGGGGGACAAAACCTACGAGCAGTACTTC. Translated, it gives CASTSTLLAGDKTYEQYF.

This clonotype showed up many times. The chain joins TRBV27 to TRBJ1-5, with D tentatively TRBD1 (6 bases). This CDR3 region has 16 residues. Trimming pared 5 bases from V and 4 bases from J, leaving 18 bases between. Germline CDR1 is MNHEY and CDR2 is SMNVEV (reference sequence). The CDR3 sequence is CASSPAGASENQPQHF. The DNA of the CDR3 is TGTGCCAGCAGTCCTGCAGGGGCGTCAGAAAATCAGCCCCAGCATTTT.

This clonotype was counted at least ten times. The chain has TRBV18 and TRBJ2-3; 9 bases are a match to TRBD2. The CDR3 runs 16 residues. Trimming at V came to 0 bases and at J to 5 bases, leaving 6 bases not matched to a gene. CDR1 and CDR2 from the germline V gene are KGHSH and LQKENI. The CDR3 region is CASSPPLLAGRDTQYF. The CDR3 DNA follows: TGTGCCAGCTCACCACCGTTGCTAGCGGGGCGAGATACGCAGTATTTT. Based on the CDR3 plus reference TRBV18 and TRBJ2-3, the full variable domain is NAGVMQNPRHLVRRRGQEARLRCSPMKGHSHVYWYRQLPEEGLKFMVYLQKENIIDESGMPKERFSAEFPKEGPSILRIQQVVRGDSAAYFCASSPPLLAGRDTQYFGPGTRLTVL.

This clonotype rates as medium-sized (0.01 to 0.1%). The rearrangement links TRBV20-1 to TRBJ1-5; a weak D match, TRBD1 (5 bases). With 6 bases removed from V and 1 base from J, the gap between germline ends came to 16 bases. In germline, CDR1 is DFQATT, CDR2 SNEGSKA (reference sequence). This CDR3 has 15 amino acids. In nucleotides, the CDR3 is TGCAGTGCCGATCGGGCCGGGACCAGCAATCAGCCCCAGCATTTT. Translating gives CSADRAGTSNQPQHF.

In the case of this clonotype: The junction does not match germline at one end; this may be a read error. The genes are TRBV12-3 or TRBV12-4 and TRBJ2-1; TRBD1 matches 10 bases. This CDR3 spans 14 amino acids. CDR3 amino acids: CASRKGTGDNEQFF. DNA of the CDR3: TGTGCCAGCAGGAAAGGGACAGGGGACAACGAGCAGTTCTTC.

This clonotype was recorded at least ten times. This rearrangement joins TRBV20-1 to TRBJ2-7, with a weak D call TRBD2 (6 bases). V lost 7 bases and J lost 0, with 10 bases in between. The V gene's germline CDR1 is DFQATT and CDR2 SNEGSKA (reference sequence). The CDR3 totals 12 residues. The CDR3 here is CSGSGSSYEQYF. The CDR3 nucleotides are TGCAGTGGTAGCGGAAGCTCCTACGAGCAGTACTTC.

The chain's CDR3 is CAGGVLSYEQYF. The DNA of the CDR3 is TGTGCCGGTGGGGTTCTATCCTACGAGCAGTACTTC. J is TRBJ2-7 and V is TRBV2, with D uncertain. V lost 11 bases, J lost 1 base, and 12 bases lay in between. Germline V lookup: CDR1 SNHLY, CDR2 FYNNEI. There are 12 residues in the CDR3.

This clonotype was observed many times. The J gene is TRBJ1-5, the V gene TRBV30, with D hard to call. Trimming cost V 2 bases and J 7 bases, with 9 bases left between them. Germline V gene lookup returns CDR1 GTSNPN and CDR2 SVGIG (reference sequence). The CDR3 is 12 residues long. The CDR3 region has the DNA TGTGCCTGGAGTTGGGAGAGGCAGCCCCAGCATTTT. As protein: CAWSWERQPQHF.

CDR3 sequence (DNA): TGTGCCAGCAGGGGGCGCTCCTACGAGCAGTACTTC. Translating it yields CASRGRSYEQYF. The chain uses TRBV27 and TRBJ2-7; possibly TRBD1 for D (5 bases). The V and J ends lost 6 bases and 0 bases respectively, with 6 bases between them. Germline V gene lookup returns CDR1 MNHEY and CDR2 SMNVEV (reference sequence). The CDR3 runs 12 residues.